This T cell receptor beta chain was recovered during a study of blood T cell repertoires in COVID-19. Looking at the study overall: The origin of the acute and convalescent COVID-19 samples was the United States, Italy and Spain. PBMCs, B-cell-depleted T cells, or T cells were the source of the cDNA or gDNA that made up the material.

The table came from immunoSEQ multiplex PCR; TCRdb's copy has only in-frame clones and leaves some out. The repertoire holds approximately 210,000 clones, around 80% seen once, with 15% to 20% in the top ten. Per germline, CDR1 MNHEY and CDR2 SMNVEV (reference sequence). CDR3 length equals 14 residues. Trimming took 5 bases from V and 6 from J; bases not matched to a gene: 6. V is TRBV27 and J is TRBJ2-1, with 8 bases aligning to TRBD2. The receptor's source is a man aged 25 to 40 with active or convalescent COVID-19. The sequenced sample consisted of peripheral blood. CDR3 in amino acids: CASSPGLEVNEQFF. In nucleotides, the CDR3 is TGTGCCAGCAGTCCGGGACTAGAAGTCAATGAGCAGTTCTTC.